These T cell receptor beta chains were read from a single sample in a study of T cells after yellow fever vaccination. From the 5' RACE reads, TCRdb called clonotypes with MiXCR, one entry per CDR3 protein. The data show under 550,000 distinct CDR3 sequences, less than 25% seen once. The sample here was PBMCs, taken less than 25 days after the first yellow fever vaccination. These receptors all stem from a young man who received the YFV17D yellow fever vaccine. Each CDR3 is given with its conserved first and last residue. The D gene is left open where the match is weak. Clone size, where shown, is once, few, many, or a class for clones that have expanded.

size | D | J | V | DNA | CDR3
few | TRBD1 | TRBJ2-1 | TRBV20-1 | TGCAGTGCTAGAGATCTCGGACAGGGGTACAATGAGCAGTTCTTC | CSARDLGQGYNEQFF
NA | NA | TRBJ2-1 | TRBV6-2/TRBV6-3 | TGTGCCAGCAGTTACTCGTCGGAGCAGTTCTTC | CASSYSSEQFF
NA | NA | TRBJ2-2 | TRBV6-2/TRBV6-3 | TGTGCCAGCAGCGAACAGGGCGACACCGGGGAGCTGTTTTTT | CASSEQGDTGELFF
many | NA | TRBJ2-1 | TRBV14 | TGTGCCAGCAGCCTTAGCGGTCCCAATGAGCAGTTCTTC | CASSLSGPNEQFF
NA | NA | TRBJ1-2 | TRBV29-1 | TGCAGCGTTGAAGGGACAGCGCACTATGGCTACACCTTC | CSVEGTAHYGYTF
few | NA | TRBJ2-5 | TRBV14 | TGTGCCAGCAGCTCTTACGGACAAGCCATCGTACAAGAGACCCAGTACTTC | CASSSYGQAIVQETQYF
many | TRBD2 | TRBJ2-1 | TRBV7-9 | TGTGCCAGCAGCTTAAATAGCGGGGGGACCAATGAGCAGTTCTTC | CASSLNSGGTNEQFF
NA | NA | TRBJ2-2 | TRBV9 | TGTGCCAGCAGCGTAGCCAGCACCGGGGAGCTGTTTTTT | CASSVASTGELFF
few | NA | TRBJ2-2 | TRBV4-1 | TGCGCCAGCAGGGCAGCTGAGAACACCGGGGAGCTGTTTTTT | CASRAAENTGELFF
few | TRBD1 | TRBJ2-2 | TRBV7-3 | TGTGCCAGCACCTTAACCTGGGGCCCGGACAGGGTTGGTCCATTCACCGGGGAGCTGTTTTTT | CASTLTWGPDRVGPFTGELFF
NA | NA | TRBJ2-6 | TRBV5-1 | TGCGCCAGCAGCTTGGCCCTAGCCGGGGCCAACGTCCTGACTTTC | CASSLALAGANVLTF
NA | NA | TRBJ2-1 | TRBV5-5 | TGTGCCAGCAGCCTGGAGCGGGTCTACAATGAGCAGTTCTTC | CASSLERVYNEQFF
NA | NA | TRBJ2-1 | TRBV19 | TGTGCCAGTAGTATAATCAGGCGCTCCTACAATGAGCAGTTCTTC | CASSIIRRSYNEQFF
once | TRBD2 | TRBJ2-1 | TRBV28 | TGTGCCAGCAGTTTTTCTCTGCCGGGGGGGCCTGATGAGCAGTTCTTC | CASSFSLPGGPDEQFF
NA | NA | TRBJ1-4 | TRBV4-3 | TGCGCCAGCAGCCAAGGTTCGTCCCGCGGGACAACTAATGAAAAACTGTTTTTT | CASSQGSSRGTTNEKLFF
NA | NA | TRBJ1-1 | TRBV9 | TGTGCCAGCAGCGTATACGGGGGCGCGAATGAAGCTTTCTTT | CASSVYGGANEAFF
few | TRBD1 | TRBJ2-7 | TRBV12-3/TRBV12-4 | TGTGCCAGCAGTAACAGGGGGCTATACGAGCAGTACTTC | CASSNRGLYEQYF
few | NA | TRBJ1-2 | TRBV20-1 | TGCAGTTGCCCCGTTCCGGGACAACGCGGCTACACCTTC | CSCPVPGQRGYTF
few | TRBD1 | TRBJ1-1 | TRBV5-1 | TGCGCCAGCAGCTCGGACCCAGGGACAGTTGAAGCTTTCTTT | CASSSDPGTVEAFF
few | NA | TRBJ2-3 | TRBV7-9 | TGTGCCAGCAGCTTAGATTGGCGCCTGAAGTATTTT | CASSLDWRLKYF
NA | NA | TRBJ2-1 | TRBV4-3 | TGCGCCAGCAGCCAAGATGGGGGATTATACAATGAGCAGTTCTTC | CASSQDGGLYNEQFF
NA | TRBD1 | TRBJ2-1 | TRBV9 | TGTGCCAGCAGCGGACAGGGATATGAGCAGTTCTTC | CASSGQGYEQFF
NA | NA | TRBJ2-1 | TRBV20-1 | TGCAGTGCTAGCCCGGACTCCTACAATGAGCAGTTCTTC | CSASPDSYNEQFF
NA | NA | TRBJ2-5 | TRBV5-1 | TGCGCCAGCAGCACGGACGGCAACACCCAGTACTTC | CASSTDGNTQYF
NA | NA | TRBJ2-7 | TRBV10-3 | TGTGCCATCAGGGGGACATCCGGGGCTTACGAGCAGTACTTC | CAIRGTSGAYEQYF
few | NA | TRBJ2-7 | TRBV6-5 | TGTGCCAGCAGTTACTCGACGGCAGGCTACGAGCAGTACTTC | CASSYSTAGYEQYF
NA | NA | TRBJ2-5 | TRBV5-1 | TGCGCCAGCAGCTTAACGGGACTGTACGGGGAGACCCAGTACTTC | CASSLTGLYGETQYF
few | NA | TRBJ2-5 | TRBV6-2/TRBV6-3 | TGTGCCAGCAGTAGCGGAATCACCCAGTACTTC | CASSSGITQYF
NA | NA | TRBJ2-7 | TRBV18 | TGTGCCAGCTCACCGACCTTGGGGGTCGCGTCCTACGAGCAGTACTTC | CASSPTLGVASYEQYF
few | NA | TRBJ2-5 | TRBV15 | TGTGCCACCAGCAGACTAGCAGGAGAGACCCAGTACTTC | CATSRLAGETQYF
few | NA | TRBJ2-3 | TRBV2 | TGTGCCAGCATGCGGGCTAGCACAGATACGCAGTATTTT | CASMRASTDTQYF
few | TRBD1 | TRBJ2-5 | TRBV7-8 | TGTGCCAGCTTCCGGGGGGGACAGGGGCCTCAAGAGACCCAGTACTTC | CASFRGGQGPQETQYF
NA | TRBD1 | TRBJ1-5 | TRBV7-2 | TGTGCCAGCAGTATAGGGGGCCCCGGGACAAATCAGCCCCAGCATTTT | CASSIGGPGTNQPQHF
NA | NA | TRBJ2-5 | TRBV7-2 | TGTGCCAGCAGCTTACCGGGGGACGGGGGAGAGACCCAGTACTTC | CASSLPGDGGETQYF
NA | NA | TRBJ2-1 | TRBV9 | TGTGCCAGCAGCGTAGATTTGGCGGCTAATGAGCAGTTCTTC | CASSVDLAANEQFF
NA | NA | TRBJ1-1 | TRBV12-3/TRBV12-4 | TGTGCCACCGAGGAGGGAACGAACACTGAAGCTTTCTTT | CATEEGTNTEAFF
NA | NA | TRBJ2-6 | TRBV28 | TGTGCCAGCAGTACGGTCAACGTCCTGACTTTC | CASSTVNVLTF
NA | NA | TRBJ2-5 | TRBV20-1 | TGCAGTCCCTCGAAGACCCAGTACTTC | CSPSKTQYF
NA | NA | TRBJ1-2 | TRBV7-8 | TGTGCCAGCAGCTTAGATGCAGGTCCCTATGGCTACACCTTC | CASSLDAGPYGYTF
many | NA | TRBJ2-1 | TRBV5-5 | TGTGCCAGCAGGACGGACACCTACAATGAGCAGTTCTTC | CASRTDTYNEQFF
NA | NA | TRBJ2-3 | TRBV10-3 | TGTGCCATCAGTGAGTCTTTTACAGATACGCAGTATTTT | CAISESFTDTQYF